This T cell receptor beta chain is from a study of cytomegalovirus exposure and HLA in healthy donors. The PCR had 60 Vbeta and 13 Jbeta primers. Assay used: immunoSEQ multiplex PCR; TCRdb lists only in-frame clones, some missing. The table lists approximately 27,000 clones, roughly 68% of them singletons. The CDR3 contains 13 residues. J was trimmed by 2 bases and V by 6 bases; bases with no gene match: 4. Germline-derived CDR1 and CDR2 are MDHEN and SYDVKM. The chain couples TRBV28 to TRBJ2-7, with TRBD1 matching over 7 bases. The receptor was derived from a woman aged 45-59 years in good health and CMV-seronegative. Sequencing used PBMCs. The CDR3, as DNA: TGTGCCAGCAGCTTGGGACAGACCTACGAGCAGTACTTC. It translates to CASSLGQTYEQYF.